This paragraph reports one T cell receptor beta chain. Its specificity is not known. CD45RO-CCR7+CD27+CD95- was the phenotype of naive CD8+ T cells. Libraries of TRB cDNA were made by 5' RACE and carried UMIs. Reanalyzing the 5' RACE reads, TCRdb keeps one entry per CDR3 protein, without DNA. This repertoire includes around 84,000 distinct CDR3 sequences. The data are from a study of CXCR3-negative and CXCR3-positive naive CD8 T cells. Study in general: Some 140 million TRB reads were obtained in total, which works out to about 1.5 +/- 0.3 million per library.

Study outcomes and limitations: After cryopreservation, CXCR3 expression dropped partially; most assays used fresh PBMCs. The study found more hydrophobic TRB CDR3s in CXCR3-positive naive cells than in CXCR3-negative naive cells. From TRB CDR3 properties, TCR strength was inferred; surface CD5 did not differ between naive subsets.

CDR1 is LGHDT, CDR2 YNNKEL, per germline (reference sequence). This CDR3 spans 14 amino acids. The sequencing sample was made of naive CXCR3+ CD8+ T cells from blood. Subset meaning: CD45RO-CCR7+CD27+CD95- naive CD8+ T cells expressing CXCR3 (TNR3+). The TCR sequence derives from a human donor in good health. Some clones in this sample may be carry-over from other donors' samples. The chain employs TRBV3-1 and TRBJ2-3. CDR3 sequence reads: CASSQDRLTDTQYF.